This section outlines one TCR beta chain sequence together with its context. Which antigen it targets is not known. Base qualities were left out, and no much larger clone turns up one base away. This sample is part of a study of identical twins (dated by TCRdb to the mid-2010s). Regarding the study in general: To test whether fetal clonotypes persist, this study deep-sequenced TCR alpha and beta repertoires from monozygotic twins, from unrelated adults of various ages, and from cord blood. To rule out contamination, replicate twin experiments were performed at different times with different library preparation protocols. The investigation overall reported the following: Because the same donors could not be followed over many years, the conclusions depended on cross-sectional statistical analysis. Compared with coincidental sharing between unrelated individuals, an excess of low generation-probability sequences was observed among out-of-frame TCR alpha sequences shared between twins. Abundant cord blood beta clonotypes had fewer insertions, young adult naive repertoires showed a similar but weaker trend, and memory repertoires showed no such trend. Zero-insertion analyses could be partly confounded by invariant T cells such as MAIT and iNKT, though diverse VJ usage argued against such confounding for most clonotypes. In monozygotic twins, out-of-frame TCR alpha sharing was systematically underestimated by recombination models, although the models agreed with sharing between unrelated individuals. Excess twin sharing in beta out-of-frame sequences was weaker because fewer shared sequences lowered the signal-to-noise ratio.

Library preparation was by 5' RACE. Sequencer: Illumina HiSeq 2000. Template switching added a universal primer binding site, and the final cDNA carried a unique molecular identifier that allowed TCR cDNA molecules to be counted accurately. Specific primers in the conserved constant-segment region were used to synthesize first-strand cDNA for TCR alpha and beta chains. To control for contamination, each cDNA library was double barcoded with a SMART-Mk sample barcode plus Illumina barcodes. TruSeq adapter sequences, together with Illumina sample barcodes, were added in two successive PCR steps. Sequencing of the TCR alpha and beta cDNA libraries was done on the Illumina HiSeq platform using custom primers. The original pipeline was this. MiGEC was used to process raw reads and extract unique molecular identifiers, and MiXCR was used to find CDR3 positions. Recombination models were inferred per individual with the repgenHMM and IGoR tools using an EM algorithm. Shared clonotype analysis was performed with the tcR package in R, normalizing sharing by the product of cloneset sizes. Out-of-frame nonproductive sequences were analyzed to study raw recombination free of thymic and clonal selection effects. In-frame beta chains were kept once TCRdb had trimmed the public reads at Q25 with fastp and called clones with MiXCR. Duplicate CDR3 protein sequences are folded into a single record with the most common DNA and genes. These V and J calls are TCRdb output, not the study's own analysis. The sample table shows under 350,000 distinct CDR3 sequences, and 8.5% to 9.5% are seen once. The top ten clones comprise 6% to 8.5% of the sample.

According to the germline V gene, CDR1 reads SGHDT and CDR2 reads YYEEEE. V trim: 0 bases; J trim: 5 bases; unmatched bases: 3. The CDR3 goes from the cysteine to the phenylalanine over 15 residues. Here the CDR3 DNA is all that survives: 45 bases in frame from base 1. Only healthy Caucasian donors were included. The twin cohort consisted of three pairs of female monozygotic twins, all aged about 18 to 29 years. Positive isolation kits from Invitrogen were used to isolate the CD4+ and CD8+ T cell populations. This same sample was also part of a study on yellow fever vaccine responses in identical twins. Drawing on the second study: According to the authors, in identical twins the way T cells responded to vaccination appeared partly convergent and partly personalized. In the study, vaccine-responding T cell clones were precisely tracked in identical twins.

Sequencing used CD8+ T cells sorted from blood. The sequence was collected from a woman under 30 in good health. The rearrangement joined TRBV5-6 to TRBJ2-3, with 10 bases matching TRBD2. The CDR3 reads as follows: CASSLASGGVDTQYF. The DNA reads as follows: TGTGCCAGCAGCTTGGCTAGCGGGGGTGTAGATACGCAGTATTTT.